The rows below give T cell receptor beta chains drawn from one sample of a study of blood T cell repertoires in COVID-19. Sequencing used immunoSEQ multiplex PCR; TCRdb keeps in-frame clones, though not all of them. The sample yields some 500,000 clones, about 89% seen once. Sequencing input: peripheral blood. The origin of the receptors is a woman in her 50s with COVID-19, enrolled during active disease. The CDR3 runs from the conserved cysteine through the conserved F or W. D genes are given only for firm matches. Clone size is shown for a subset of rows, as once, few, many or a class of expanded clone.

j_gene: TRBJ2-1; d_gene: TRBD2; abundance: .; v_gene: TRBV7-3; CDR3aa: CASSLGTSFDEQFF; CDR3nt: TGTGCCAGCAGTCTAGGGACTAGTTTCGATGAGCAGTTCTTC
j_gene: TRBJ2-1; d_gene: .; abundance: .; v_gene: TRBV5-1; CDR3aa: CASSLTPERNEQFF; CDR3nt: TGCGCCAGCAGCTTGACCCCGGAGAGGAATGAGCAGTTCTTC
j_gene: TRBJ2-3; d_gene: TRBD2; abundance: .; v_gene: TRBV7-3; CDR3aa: CASSPSGVTDTQYF; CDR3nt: TGTGCCAGCAGCCCCAGCGGGGTGACAGATACGCAGTATTTT
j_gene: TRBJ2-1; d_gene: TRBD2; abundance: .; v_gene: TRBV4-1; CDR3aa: CASRGLAGINEQFF; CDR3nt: TGCGCCAGCAGAGGACTAGCGGGTATTAATGAGCAGTTCTTC
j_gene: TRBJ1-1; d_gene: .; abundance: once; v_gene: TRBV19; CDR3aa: CASSAMLGSEAFF; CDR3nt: TGTGCCAGTAGTGCTATGTTGGGGAGTGAAGCTTTCTTT
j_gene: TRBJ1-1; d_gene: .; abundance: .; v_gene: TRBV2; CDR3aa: CASSELRGSGSEAFF; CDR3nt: TGTGCCAGCAGTGAACTCAGGGGCAGCGGTTCTGAAGCTTTCTTT
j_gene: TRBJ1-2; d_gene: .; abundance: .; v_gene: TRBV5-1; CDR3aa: CASSLGAGSNYGYTF; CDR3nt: TGCGCCAGCAGCTTGGGAGCAGGGTCTAACTATGGCTACACCTTC
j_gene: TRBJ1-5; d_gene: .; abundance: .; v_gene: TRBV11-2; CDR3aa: CASSQQGVNQPQHF; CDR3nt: TGTGCCAGCAGCCAACAGGGAGTTAATCAGCCCCAGCATTTT
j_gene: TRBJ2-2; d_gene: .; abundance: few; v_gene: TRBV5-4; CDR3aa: CASSLGAGELFF; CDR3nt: TGTGCCAGCAGCTTGGGCGCCGGGGAGCTGTTTTTT
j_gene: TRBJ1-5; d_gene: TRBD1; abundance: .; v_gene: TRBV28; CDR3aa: CASSRDRDKYSNQPQHF; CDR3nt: TGTGCCAGCAGTCGTGACAGGGATAAATATAGCAATCAGCCCCAGCATTTT
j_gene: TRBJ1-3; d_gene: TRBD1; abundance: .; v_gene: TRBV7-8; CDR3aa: CASSLAPGGIYF; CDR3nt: TGTGCCAGCAGCTTAGCGCCAGGGGGCATATATTTT
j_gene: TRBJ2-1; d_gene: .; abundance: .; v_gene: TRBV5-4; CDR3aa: CASSLVGSYNEQFF; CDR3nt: TGTGCCAGCAGCTTGGTGGGCAGCTACAATGAGCAGTTCTTC
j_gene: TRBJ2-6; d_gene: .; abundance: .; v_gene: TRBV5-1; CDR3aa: CASSYSTGFGVSGANVLTF; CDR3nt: TGCGCCAGCAGCTACTCTACAGGGTTCGGCGTCTCTGGGGCCAACGTCCTGACTTTC
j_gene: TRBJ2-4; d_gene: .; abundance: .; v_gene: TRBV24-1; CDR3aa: CATSDLTGHGKNIQYF; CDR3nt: TGTGCCACCAGTGATTTGACGGGACACGGAAAAAACATTCAGTACTTC
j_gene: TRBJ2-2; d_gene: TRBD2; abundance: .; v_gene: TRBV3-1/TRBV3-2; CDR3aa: CASSPIAGALTGELFF; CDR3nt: TGTGCCAGCAGCCCCATAGCGGGGGCGCTCACCGGGGAGCTGTTTTTT
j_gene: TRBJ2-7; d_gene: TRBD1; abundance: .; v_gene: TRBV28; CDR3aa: CASSPTGGGEQYF; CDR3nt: TGTGCCAGCAGTCCCACAGGGGGAGGCGAGCAGTACTTC
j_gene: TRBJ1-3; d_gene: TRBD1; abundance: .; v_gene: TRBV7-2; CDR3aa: CASTLQGGSGNTIYF; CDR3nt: TGTGCCAGCACCCTACAGGGGGGCTCTGGAAACACCATATATTTT
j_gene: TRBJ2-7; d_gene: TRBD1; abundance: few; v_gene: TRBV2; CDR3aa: CASSGRGTGASRQYF; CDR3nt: TGTGCCAGCAGCGGGAGAGGGACAGGGGCGAGTCGGCAGTACTTC
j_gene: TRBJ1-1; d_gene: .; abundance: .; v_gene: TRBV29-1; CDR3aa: CSVQRDTEAFF; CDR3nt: TGCAGCGTTCAACGAGACACTGAAGCTTTCTTT
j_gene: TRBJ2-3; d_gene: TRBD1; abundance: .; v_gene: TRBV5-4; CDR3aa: CASSTGGLWDTQYF; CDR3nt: TGTGCCAGCTCGACAGGGGGCCTTTGGGATACGCAGTATTTT
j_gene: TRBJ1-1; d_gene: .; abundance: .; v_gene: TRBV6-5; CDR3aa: CASTPGRLFEAFF; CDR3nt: TGTGCCAGCACTCCAGGTCGGCTTTTTGAAGCTTTCTTT
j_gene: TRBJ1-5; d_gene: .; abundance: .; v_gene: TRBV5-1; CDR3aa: CASRDTSLSNQPQHF; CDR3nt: TGCGCCAGCCGGGACACCTCGTTAAGCAATCAGCCCCAGCATTTT
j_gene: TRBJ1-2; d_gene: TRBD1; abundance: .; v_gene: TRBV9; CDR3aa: CASSLGTGGTPGYTF; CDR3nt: TGTGCCAGCAGCCTGGGGACAGGGGGGACTCCTGGCTACACCTTC
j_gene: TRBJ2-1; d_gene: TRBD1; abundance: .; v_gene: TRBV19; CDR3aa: CASSINAGQGLNEQFF; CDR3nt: TGTGCCAGTAGTATAAATGCCGGACAGGGACTCAATGAGCAGTTCTTC
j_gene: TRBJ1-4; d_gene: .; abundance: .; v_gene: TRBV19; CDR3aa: CASKGRQSNEKLFF; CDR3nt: TGTGCCAGTAAAGGTCGACAGAGTAATGAAAAACTGTTTTTT
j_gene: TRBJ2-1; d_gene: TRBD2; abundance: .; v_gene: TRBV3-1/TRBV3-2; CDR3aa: CASTLAGALYNEQFF; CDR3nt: TGTGCCAGCACCCTAGCGGGGGCCCTATACAATGAGCAGTTCTTC
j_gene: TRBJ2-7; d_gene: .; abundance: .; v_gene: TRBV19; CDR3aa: CASSIDREREQYF; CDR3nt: TGTGCCAGTAGTATAGATCGGGAGCGCGAGCAGTACTTC
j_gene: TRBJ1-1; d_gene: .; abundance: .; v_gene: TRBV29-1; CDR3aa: CSGGEGLNTEAFF; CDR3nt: TGCAGCGGGGGGGAGGGCCTGAACACTGAAGCTTTCTTT
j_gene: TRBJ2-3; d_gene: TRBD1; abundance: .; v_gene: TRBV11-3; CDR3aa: CASSPRERQGSTDTQYF; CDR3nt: TGTGCCAGCAGCCCCAGGGAGAGACAGGGCTCCACAGATACGCAGTATTTT
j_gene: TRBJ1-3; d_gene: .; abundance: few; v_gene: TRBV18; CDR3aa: CASSSSKAGTIYF; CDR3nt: TGTGCCAGCTCAAGTTCCAAAGCCGGCACCATATATTTT
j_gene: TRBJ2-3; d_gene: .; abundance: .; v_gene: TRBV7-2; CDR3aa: CASSFRGGGSTDTQYF; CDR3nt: TGTGCCAGCAGCTTTAGGGGAGGGGGAAGCACAGATACGCAGTATTTT
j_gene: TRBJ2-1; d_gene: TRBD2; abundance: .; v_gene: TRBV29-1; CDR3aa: CSVVASGVQYNEQFF; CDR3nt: TGCAGCGTTGTTGCTAGCGGGGTACAATACAATGAGCAGTTCTTC
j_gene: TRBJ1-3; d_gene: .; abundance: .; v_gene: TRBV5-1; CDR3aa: CASSAPGGNTIYF; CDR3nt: TGCGCCAGCAGCGCTCCAGGGGGAAACACCATATATTTT
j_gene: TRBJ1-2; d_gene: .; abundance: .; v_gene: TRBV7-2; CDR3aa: CASSFSTGPLGLAGYTF; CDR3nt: TGTGCCAGCAGCTTTTCGACAGGCCCCCTAGGGTTGGCAGGCTACACCTTC
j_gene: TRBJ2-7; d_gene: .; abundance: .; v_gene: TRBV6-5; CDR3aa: CASRTFRSGTYEQYF; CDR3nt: TGTGCCAGCAGAACCTTCCGGTCAGGGACCTACGAGCAGTACTTC
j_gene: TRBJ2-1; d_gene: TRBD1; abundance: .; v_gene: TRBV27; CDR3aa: CASSLDRGHNEQFF; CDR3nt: TGTGCCAGCAGTTTAGACAGGGGCCACAATGAGCAGTTCTTC
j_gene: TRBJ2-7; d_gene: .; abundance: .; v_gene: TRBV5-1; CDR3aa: CASSVSTREQYF; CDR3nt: TGCGCCAGCAGCGTATCCACCAGGGAGCAGTACTTC
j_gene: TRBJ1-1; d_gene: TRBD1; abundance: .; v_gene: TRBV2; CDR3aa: CASSETGIGLNTEAFF; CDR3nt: TGTGCCAGCAGTGAGACAGGGATAGGGTTGAACACTGAAGCTTTCTTT
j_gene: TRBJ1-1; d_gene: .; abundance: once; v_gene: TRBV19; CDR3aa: CASRGRAEGTEAFF; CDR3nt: TGTGCCAGTAGGGGAAGAGCTGAGGGCACTGAAGCTTTCTTT
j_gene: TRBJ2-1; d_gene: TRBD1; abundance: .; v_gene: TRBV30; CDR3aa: CAWRATGAYNEQFF; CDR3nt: TGTGCCTGGAGGGCGACAGGGGCCTACAATGAGCAGTTCTTC
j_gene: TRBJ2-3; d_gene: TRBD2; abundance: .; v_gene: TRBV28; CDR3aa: CASSLSGGAPDTQYF; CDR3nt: TGTGCCAGCAGTTTATCCGGGGGGGCCCCAGATACGCAGTATTTT
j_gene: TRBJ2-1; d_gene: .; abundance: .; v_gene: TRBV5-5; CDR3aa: CASLSSEGFSYNEQFF; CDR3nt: TGTGCCAGCCTTTCGTCTGAGGGTTTCTCCTACAATGAGCAGTTCTTC
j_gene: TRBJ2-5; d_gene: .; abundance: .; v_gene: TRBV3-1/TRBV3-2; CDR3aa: CASSQVRLTQETQYF; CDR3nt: TGTGCCAGCAGCCAAGTCAGACTTACCCAAGAGACCCAGTACTTC
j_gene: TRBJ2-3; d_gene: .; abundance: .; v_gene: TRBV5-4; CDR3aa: CASSFVRESSTDTQYF; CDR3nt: TGTGCCAGCAGCTTTGTCAGGGAATCTAGCACAGATACGCAGTATTTT
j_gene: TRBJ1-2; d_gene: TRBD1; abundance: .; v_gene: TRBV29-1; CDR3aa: CSVETGTVPQDVAF; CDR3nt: TGCAGCGTTGAGACCGGGACAGTCCCGCAGGATGTTGCCTTC
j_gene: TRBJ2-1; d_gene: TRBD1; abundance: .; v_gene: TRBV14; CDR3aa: CASSQVGWTGLDEQFF; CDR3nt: TGTGCCAGCAGCCAAGTAGGGTGGACAGGGTTGGATGAGCAGTTCTTC
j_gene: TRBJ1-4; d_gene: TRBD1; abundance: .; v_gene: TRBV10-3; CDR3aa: CAISDRGREKLFF; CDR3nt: TGTGCCATCAGTGACAGGGGGCGCGAAAAACTGTTTTTT
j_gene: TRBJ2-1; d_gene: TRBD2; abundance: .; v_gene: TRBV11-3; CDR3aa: CASSSRTSGGSQFF; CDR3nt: TGTGCCAGCAGCTCTCGGACTAGCGGGGGCTCGCAGTTCTTC
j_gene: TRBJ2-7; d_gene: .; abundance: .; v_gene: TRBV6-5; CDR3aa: CASSYDRLPYEQYF; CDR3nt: TGTGCCAGCAGTTACGACAGACTTCCCTACGAGCAGTACTTC
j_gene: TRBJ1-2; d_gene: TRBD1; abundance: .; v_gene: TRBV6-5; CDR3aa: CASRGAGGDYGYTF; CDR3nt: TGTGCCAGTAGAGGGGCAGGGGGTGACTATGGCTACACCTTC
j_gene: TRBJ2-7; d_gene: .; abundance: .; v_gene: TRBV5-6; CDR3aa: CASSLEGAFSYEQYF; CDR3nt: TGTGCCAGCAGCTTGGAAGGGGCCTTTTCCTACGAGCAGTACTTC
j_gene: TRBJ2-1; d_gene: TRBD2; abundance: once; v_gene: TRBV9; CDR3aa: CASSLRLAGGNPDSYNEQFF; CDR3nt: TGTGCCAGCAGCCTTCGTCTAGCGGGGGGCAACCCTGACTCCTACAATGAGCAGTTCTTC
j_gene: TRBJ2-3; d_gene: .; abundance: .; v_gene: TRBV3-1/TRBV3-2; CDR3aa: CASSQETVANTQYF; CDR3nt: TGTGCCAGCAGCCAAGAAACAGTCGCGAATACGCAGTATTTT